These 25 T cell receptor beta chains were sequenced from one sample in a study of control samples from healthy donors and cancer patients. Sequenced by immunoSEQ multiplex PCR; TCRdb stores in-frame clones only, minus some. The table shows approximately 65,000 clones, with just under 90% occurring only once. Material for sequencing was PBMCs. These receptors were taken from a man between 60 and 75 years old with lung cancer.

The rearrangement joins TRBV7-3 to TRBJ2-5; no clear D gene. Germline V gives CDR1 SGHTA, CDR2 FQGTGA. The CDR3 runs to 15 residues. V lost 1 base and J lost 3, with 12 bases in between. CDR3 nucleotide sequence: TGTGCCAGCAGCTTAATGTCGGCTAAAAAAGAGACCCAGTACTTC. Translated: CASSLMSAKKETQYF.

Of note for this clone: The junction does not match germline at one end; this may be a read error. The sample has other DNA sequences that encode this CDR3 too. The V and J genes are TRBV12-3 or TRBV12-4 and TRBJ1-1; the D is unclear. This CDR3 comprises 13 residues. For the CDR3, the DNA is TGTGCTAGCAGTTTCGGGCTCGACACTGAAGCTTTCTTT. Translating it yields CASSFGLDTEAFF.

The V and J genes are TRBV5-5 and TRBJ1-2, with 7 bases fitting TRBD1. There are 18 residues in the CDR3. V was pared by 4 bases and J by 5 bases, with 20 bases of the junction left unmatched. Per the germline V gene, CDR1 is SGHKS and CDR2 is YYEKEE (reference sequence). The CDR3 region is CASSTETGTDASFYGYTF. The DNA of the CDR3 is TGTGCCAGCAGCACCGAGACGGGGACAGACGCTTCTTTTTATGGCTACACCTTC. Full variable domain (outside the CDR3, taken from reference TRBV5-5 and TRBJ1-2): DAGVTQSPTHLIKTRGQQVTLRCSPISGHKSVSWYQQVLGQGPQFIFQYYEKEERGRGNFPDRFSARQFPNYSSELNVNALLLGDSALYLCASSTETGTDASFYGYTFGSGTRLTVV.

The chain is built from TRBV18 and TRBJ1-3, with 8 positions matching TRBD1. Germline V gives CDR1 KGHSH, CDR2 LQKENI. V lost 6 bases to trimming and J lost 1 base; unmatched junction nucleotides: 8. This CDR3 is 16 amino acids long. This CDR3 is CASSQQGERSGNTIYF. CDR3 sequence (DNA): TGTGCCAGCTCCCAACAGGGGGAGCGATCTGGAAACACCATATATTTT.

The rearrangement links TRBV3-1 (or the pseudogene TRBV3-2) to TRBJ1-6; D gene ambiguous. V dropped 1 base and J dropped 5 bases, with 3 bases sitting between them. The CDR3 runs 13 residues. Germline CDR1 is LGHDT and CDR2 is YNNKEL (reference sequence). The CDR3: CASSQGNNSPLHF. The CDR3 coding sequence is TGTGCCAGCAGCCAAGGTAATAATTCACCCCTCCACTTT.

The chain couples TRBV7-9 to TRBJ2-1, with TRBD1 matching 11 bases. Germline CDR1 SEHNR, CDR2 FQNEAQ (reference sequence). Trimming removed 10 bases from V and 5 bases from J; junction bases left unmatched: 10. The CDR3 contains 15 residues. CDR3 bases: TGTGCCACTCCCCAGGGACAGGGGGTGGACAATGAGCAGTTCTTC. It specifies CATPQGQGVDNEQFF.

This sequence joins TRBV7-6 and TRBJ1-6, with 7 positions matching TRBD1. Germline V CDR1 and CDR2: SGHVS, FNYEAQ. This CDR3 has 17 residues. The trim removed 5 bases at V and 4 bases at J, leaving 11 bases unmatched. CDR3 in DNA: TGTGCCAGCAGCCGGGGACAGACCGGGGGGTATAATTCACCCCTCCACTTT. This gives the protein CASSRGQTGGYNSPLHF. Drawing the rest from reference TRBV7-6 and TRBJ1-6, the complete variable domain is GAGVSQSPRYKVTKRGQDVALRCDPISGHVSLYWYRQALGQGPEFLTYFNYEAQQDKSGLPNDRFSAERPEGSISTLTIQRTEQRDSAMYRCASSRGQTGGYNSPLHFGNGTRLTVT.

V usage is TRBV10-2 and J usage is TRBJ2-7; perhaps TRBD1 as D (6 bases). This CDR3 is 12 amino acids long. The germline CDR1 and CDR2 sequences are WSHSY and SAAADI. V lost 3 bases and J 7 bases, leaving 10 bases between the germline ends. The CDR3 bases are TGCGCCAGCAGTGACATAGGGGGTGAGCAGTACGTC. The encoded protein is CASSDIGGEQYV.

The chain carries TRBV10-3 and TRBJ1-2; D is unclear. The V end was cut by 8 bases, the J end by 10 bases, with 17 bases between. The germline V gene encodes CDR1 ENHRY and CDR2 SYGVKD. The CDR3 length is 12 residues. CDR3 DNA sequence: TGTGCCATCGGGTGGCAGAAGGGCGACTACACCTTC. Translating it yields CAIGWQKGDYTF.

Written as DNA, the CDR3 is TGTGCCAGCAGTTTGAAGGCCTCCTACGAGCAGTACTTC. This gives the protein CASSLKASYEQYF. The V and J genes are TRBV12-3 or TRBV12-4 and TRBJ2-7; D gene unclear. The V end was cut by 3 bases, the J end by 0 bases, with 6 bases between. This CDR3 contains 13 residues.

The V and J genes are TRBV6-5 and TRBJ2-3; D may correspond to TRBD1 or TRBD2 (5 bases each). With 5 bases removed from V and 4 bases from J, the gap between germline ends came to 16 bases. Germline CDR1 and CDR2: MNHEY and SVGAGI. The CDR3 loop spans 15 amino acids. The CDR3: CASSPGPYRSDTQYF. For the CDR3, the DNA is TGTGCCAGCAGTCCGGGACCCTATAGGTCAGATACGCAGTATTTT.

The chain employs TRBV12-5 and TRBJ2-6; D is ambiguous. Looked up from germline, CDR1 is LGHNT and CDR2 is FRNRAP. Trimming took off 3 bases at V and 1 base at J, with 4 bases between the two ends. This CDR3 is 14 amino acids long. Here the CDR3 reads CASGLGSGANVLTF. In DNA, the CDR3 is TGTGCTAGTGGTTTAGGGTCTGGGGCCAACGTCCTGACTTTC.

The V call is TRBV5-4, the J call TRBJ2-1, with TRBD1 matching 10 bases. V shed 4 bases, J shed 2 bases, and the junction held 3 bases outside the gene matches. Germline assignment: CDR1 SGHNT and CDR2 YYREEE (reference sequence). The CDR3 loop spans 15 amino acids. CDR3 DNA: TGTGCCAGCAGCCGGGACAGGGGAACCTACAATGAGCAGTTCTTC. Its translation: CASSRDRGTYNEQFF.

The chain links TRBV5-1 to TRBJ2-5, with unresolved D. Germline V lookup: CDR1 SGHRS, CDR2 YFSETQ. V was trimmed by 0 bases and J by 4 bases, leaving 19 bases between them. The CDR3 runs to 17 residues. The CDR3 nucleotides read TGCGCCAGCAGCTTGGCGTCAGGTGTGGGGATGGGAGAGACCCAGTACTTC. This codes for CASSLASGVGMGETQYF.

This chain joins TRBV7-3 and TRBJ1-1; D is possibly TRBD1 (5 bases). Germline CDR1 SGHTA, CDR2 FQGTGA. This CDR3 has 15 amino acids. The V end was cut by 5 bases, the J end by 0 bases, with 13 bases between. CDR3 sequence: CASSARTPMNTEAFF. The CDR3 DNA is TGTGCCAGCAGCGCGAGGACACCGATGAACACTGAAGCTTTCTTT.

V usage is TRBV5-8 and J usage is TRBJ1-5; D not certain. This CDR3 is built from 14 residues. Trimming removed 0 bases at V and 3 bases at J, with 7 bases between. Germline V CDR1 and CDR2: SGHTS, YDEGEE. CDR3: CASSLDLTNQPQHF. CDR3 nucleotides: TGTGCCAGCAGCTTGGATCTGACCAATCAGCCCCAGCATTTT.

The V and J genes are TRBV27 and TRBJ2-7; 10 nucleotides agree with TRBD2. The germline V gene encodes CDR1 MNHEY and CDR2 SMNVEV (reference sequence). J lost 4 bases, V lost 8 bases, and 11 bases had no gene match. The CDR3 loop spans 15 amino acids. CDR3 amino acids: CASSSGGALFYEQYF. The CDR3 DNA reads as TGTGCCAGCTCCAGCGGGGGGGCCCTCTTTTACGAGCAGTACTTC.

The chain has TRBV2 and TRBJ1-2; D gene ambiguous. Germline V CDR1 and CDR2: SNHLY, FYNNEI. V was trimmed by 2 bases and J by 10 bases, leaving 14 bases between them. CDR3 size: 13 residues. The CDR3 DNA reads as TGTGCCAGCAGTGAAAAGATGATTGCGCTCTACACCTTC. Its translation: CASSEKMIALYTF.

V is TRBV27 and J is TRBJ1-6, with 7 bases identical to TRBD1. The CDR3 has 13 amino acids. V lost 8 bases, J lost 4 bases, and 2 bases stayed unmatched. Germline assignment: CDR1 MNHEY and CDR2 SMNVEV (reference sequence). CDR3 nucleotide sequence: TGTGCCAGCCGACAGGGATATAATTCACCCCTCCACTTT. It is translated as CASRQGYNSPLHF.

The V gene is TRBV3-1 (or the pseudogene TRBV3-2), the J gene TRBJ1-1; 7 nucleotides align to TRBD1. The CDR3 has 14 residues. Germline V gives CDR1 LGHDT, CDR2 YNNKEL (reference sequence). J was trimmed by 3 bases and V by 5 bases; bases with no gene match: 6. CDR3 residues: CASSARDRYTEAFF. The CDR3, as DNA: TGTGCCAGCAGCGCCCGGGACAGATACACTGAAGCTTTCTTT.

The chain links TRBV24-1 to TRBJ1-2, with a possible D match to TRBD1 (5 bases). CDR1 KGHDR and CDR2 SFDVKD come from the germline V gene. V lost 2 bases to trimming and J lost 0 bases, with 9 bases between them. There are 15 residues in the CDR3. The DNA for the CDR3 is TGTGCCACCAGTGATTCGACAGTTCCTAACTATGGCTACACCTTC. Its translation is CATSDSTVPNYGYTF.

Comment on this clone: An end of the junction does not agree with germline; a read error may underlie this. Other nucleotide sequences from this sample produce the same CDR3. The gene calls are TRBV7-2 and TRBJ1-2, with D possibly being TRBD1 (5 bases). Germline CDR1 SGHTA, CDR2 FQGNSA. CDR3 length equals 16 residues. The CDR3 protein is CASSLKDSGRSYGYTF. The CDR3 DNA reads TGCGCCAGCAGCTTAAAAGATTCAGGGAGGAGCTATGGCTACACCTTC.

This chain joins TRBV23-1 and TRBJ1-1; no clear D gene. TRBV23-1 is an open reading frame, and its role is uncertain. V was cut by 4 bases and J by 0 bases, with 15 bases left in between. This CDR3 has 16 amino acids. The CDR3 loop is CASSLNSRALNTEAFF. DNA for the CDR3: TGCGCCAGCAGTCTAAACTCTAGGGCGCTGAACACTGAAGCTTTCTTT.

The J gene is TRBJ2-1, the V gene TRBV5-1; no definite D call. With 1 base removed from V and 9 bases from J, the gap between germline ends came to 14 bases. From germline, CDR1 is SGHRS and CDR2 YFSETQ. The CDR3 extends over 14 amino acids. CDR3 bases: TGCGCCAGCAGCTTGCAGGTGACAAGTTCTGAGCAGTTCTTC. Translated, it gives CASSLQVTSSEQFF.

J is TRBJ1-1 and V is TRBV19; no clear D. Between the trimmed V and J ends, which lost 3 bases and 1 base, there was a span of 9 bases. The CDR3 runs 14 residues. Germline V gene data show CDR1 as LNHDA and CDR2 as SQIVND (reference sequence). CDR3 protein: CASSMLGGNTEAFF. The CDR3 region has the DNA TGTGCCAGTAGTATGTTAGGAGGGAACACTGAAGCTTTCTTT. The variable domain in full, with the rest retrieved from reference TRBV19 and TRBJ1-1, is DGGITQSPKYLFRKEGQNVTLSCEQNLNHDAMYWYRQDPGQGLRLIYYSQIVNDFQKGDIAEGYSVSREKKESFPLTVTSAQKNPTAFYLCASSMLGGNTEAFFGQGTRLTVV.